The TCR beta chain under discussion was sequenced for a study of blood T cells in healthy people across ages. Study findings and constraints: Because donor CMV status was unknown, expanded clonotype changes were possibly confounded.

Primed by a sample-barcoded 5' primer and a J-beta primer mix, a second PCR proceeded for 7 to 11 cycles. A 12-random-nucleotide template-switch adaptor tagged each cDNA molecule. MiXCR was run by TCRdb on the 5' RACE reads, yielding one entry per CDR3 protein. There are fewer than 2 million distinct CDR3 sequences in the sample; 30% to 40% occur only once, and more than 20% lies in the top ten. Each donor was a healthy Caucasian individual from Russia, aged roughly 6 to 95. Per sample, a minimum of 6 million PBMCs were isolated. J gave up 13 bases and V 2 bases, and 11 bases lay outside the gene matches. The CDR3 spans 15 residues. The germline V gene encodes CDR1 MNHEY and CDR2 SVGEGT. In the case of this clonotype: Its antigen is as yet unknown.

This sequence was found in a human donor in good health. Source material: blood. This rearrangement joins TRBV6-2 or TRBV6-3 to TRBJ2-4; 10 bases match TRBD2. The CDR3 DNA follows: TGTGCCAGCAGTTACCCTAGCGGGGGTTACAATGAGCAGTACTTC. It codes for CASSYPSGGYNEQYF.